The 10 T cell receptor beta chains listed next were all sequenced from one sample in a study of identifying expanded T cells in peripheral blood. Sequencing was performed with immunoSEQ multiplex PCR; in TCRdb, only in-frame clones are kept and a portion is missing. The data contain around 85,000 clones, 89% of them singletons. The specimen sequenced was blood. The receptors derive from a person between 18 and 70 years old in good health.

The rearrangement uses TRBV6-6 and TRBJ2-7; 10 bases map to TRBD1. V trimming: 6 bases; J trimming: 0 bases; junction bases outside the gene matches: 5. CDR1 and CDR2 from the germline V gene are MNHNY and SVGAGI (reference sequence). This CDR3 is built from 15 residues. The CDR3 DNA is TGTGCCAGCAGCCGGGACAGGGGAAGCTCCTACGAGCAGTACTTC. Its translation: CASSRDRGSSYEQYF.

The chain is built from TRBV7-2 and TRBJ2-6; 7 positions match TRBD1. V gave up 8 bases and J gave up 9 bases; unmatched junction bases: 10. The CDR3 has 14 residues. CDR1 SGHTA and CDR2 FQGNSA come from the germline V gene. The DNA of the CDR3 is TGTGCCAGCCGACGAAACAGGGGCGACAACGTCCTGACTTTC. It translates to CASRRNRGDNVLTF.

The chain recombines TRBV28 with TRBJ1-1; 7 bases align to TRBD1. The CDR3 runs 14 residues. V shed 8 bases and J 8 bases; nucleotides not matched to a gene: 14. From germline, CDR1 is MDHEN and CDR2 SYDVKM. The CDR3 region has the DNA TGTGCCAGCTCTAAGACAGGGCCCATTTACGAAGCTTTCTTT. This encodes CASSKTGPIYEAFF. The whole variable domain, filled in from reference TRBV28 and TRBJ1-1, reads DVKVTQSSRYLVKRTGEKVFLECVQDMDHENMFWYRQDPGLGLRLIYFSYDVKMKEKGDIPEGYSVSREKKERFSLILESASTNQTSMYLCASSKTGPIYEAFFGQGTRLTVV.

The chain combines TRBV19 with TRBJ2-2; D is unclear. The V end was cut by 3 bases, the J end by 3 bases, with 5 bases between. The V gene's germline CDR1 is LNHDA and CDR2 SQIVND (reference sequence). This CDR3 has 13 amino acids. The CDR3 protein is CASSMTHTGELFF. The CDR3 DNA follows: TGTGCCAGTAGTATGACCCACACCGGGGAGCTGTTTTTT.

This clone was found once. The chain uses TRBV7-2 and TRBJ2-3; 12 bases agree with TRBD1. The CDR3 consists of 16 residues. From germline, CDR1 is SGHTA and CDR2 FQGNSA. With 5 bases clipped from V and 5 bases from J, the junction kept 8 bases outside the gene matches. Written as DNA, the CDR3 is TGTGCCAGCAGCCGAGCCGGGACAGGGGGCGAAGATACGCAGTATTTT. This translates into CASSRAGTGGEDTQYF.

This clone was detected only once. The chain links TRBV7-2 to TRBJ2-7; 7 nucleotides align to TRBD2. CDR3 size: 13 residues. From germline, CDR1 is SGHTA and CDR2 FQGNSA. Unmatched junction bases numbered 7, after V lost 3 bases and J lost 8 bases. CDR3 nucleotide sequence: TGTGCCAGCAGCTTCGGCGAGCGGGGCAAGCAGTACTTC. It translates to CASSFGERGKQYF.

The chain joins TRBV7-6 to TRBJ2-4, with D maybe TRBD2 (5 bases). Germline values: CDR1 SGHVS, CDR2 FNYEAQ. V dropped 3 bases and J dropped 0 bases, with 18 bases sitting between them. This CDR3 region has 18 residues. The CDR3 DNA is TGTGCCAGCAGCTTTTACCAGTCAGAGGGTTTAGCCAAAAACATTCAGTACTTC. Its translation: CASSFYQSEGLAKNIQYF. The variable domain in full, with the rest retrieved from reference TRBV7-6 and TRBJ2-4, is GAGVSQSPRYKVTKRGQDVALRCDPISGHVSLYWYRQALGQGPEFLTYFNYEAQQDKSGLPNDRFSAERPEGSISTLTIQRTEQRDSAMYRCASSFYQSEGLAKNIQYFGAGTRLSVL.

CDR3 loop: CASSLRQAQTSEAFF. The CDR3 nucleotides read TGTGCCAGTAGTCTCCGACAGGCACAAACTTCGGAAGCTTTCTTT. The chain couples TRBV19 to TRBJ1-1, with TRBD1 as a possible D gene (6 bases). The germline V and J ends were trimmed by 5 bases and 8 bases, with 21 bases remaining between them. CDR3 size: 15 residues. Germline V CDR1 and CDR2: LNHDA, SQIVND (reference sequence).

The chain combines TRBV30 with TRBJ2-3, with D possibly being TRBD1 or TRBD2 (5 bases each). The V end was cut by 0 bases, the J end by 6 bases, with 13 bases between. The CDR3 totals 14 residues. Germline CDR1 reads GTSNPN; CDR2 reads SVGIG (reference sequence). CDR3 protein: CAWSVLGVGDTQYF. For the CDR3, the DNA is TGTGCCTGGAGTGTACTGGGGGTGGGGGATACGCAGTATTTT. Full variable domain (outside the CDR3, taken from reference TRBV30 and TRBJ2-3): SQTIHQWPATLVQPVGSPLSLECTVEGTSNPNLYWYRQAAGRGLQLLFYSVGIGQISSEVPQNLSASRPQDRQFILSSKKLLLSDSGFYLCAWSVLGVGDTQYFGPGTRLTVL.

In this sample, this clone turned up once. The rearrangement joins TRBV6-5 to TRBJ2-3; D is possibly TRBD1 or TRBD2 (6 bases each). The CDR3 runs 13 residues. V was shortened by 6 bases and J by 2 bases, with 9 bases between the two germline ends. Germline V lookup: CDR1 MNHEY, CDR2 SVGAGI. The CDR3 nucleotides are TGTGCCAGCAGGCGGGACAACACAGATACGCAGTATTTT. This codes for CASRRDNTDTQYF.